This TCR beta chain was sequenced during a study of vaccination and CD4 T cells after COVID-19. Study at large: Cells were stimulated with overlapping spike peptide pools from SARS-CoV-2, HCoV-NL63, HCoV-OC43 and HCoV-229E.

Study-level findings and limits: In convalescent patients, 304 of 307 vaccine-specific clones were mono-reactive for SARS-CoV-2 spike. Convalescent patients' median share of reactive clones seen only post-vaccination was more than 65%.

The sample's treatment: approximately 9-day PBMC culture with coronavirus spike peptide pools or control peptides (ViraFEST assay). The healthy vaccine recipients were free of prior SARS-CoV-2 infection; their nucleocapsid antibodies were negative before and after vaccination. At the Johns Hopkins FTIC core, DNA taken from cultured CD4+ T cells was sequenced by way of the Oncomine TCR Beta short-read assay. Using its own MiXCR run on the PCR reads, TCRdb lists one record per CDR3 protein. This sample yields 9,500 to 15,000 distinct CDR3 sequences, of which around 20% are seen a single time; roughly 14% belongs to the top ten. The CDR3 spans 15 residues. Germline V lookup: CDR1 SGHRS, CDR2 YFSETQ. V lost 1 base, J lost 6 bases, and 6 bases stayed unmatched. The table lists this clonotype with a count of one. Antigen: not known.

This material consisted of CD4+ T cells from blood, cultured in vitro, taken before SARS-CoV-2 vaccination. The receptor was derived from a human donor who received a COVID-19 vaccine. This rearrangement joins TRBV5-1 to TRBJ1-5, with 8 bases lining up with TRBD1. DNA for the CDR3: TGCGCCAGCAGCTTGACGGGACAGGTTTTTCAGCCCCAGCATTTT. Amino acids: CASSLTGQVFQPQHF. Looking up the rest from reference TRBV5-1 and TRBJ1-5 gives the full variable domain: KAGVTQTPRYLIKTRGQQVTLSCSPISGHRSVSWYQQTPGQGLQFLFEYFSETQRNKGNFPGRFSGRQFSNSRSEMNVSTLELGDSALYLCASSLTGQVFQPQHFGDGTRLSIL.